This T cell receptor beta chain originates from a study of T cells in Graves' hyperthyroidism and ophthalmopathy. The length of the CDR3 is 13 residues. V lost 5 bases to trimming and J lost 7 bases, with 14 bases between them. Germline CDR1 reads MNHNS; CDR2 reads SASEGT. This clonotype has more than one count but fewer than ten. Amplification of TCR beta CDR3 regions was performed using RNA transcripts as template. An initial round of RT-PCR targeting the TCR CDR3 relied on the HTBI primer set. MiXCR, run by TCRdb on the multiplex PCR reads, gives a single entry per CDR3 protein. There are some 460,000 distinct CDR3 sequences in the sample; approximately 15% occur only once, and around an eighth lies in the top ten.

The genes are TRBV6-1 and TRBJ2-5, with D possibly matching TRBD2 (6 bases). The TCR originated in a young woman with Graves' hyperthyroidism. The material sequenced was blood. CDR3 residues: CASSHPGVGTQYF. For the CDR3, the DNA is TGTGCCAGCAGTCACCCGGGGGTGGGGACCCAGTACTTC.